This paragraph reports one TCR beta chain. These data are taken from a study of CD8 T cells in Susac syndrome. Reverse transcription of roughly 0.5 to 1 ug RNA was performed with random hexamers. TCRdb reanalysed the immunoSEQ multiplex PCR reads using MiXCR and keeps one entry per CDR3 protein. The data contain under 200,000 distinct CDR3 sequences, around 95% of them seen just once; the ten biggest clones take up roughly 0.14%. The CDR3 spans 15 residues. Germline trimming cut 6 bases from V and 10 bases from J; bases unmatched to any gene: 11. Germline CDR1 reads LNHDA; CDR2 reads SQIVND (reference sequence). The study sequenced TCR beta in blood CD8+ and CD4+ T cells.

This TCR was sampled from a human donor in good health. The chain combines TRBV19 with TRBJ2-1, with 11 bases matching TRBD2. Specimen: CD4+ T cells from PBMCs. Here the CDR3 reads CASSPGTSGQGEQFF. The CDR3 DNA sequence: TGTGCCAGTAGCCCCGGGACTAGCGGCCAAGGGGAGCAGTTCTTC.